The 30 T cell receptor beta chains below were found in one sample sequenced in a study of T cell changes during pregnancy in multiple sclerosis (dated by TCRdb to between 2018 and 2020). Library prep was done by the immunoSEQ multiplex PCR assay. Held by TCRdb, this immuneACCESS table contains in-frame sequences only and omits some clones. Under half of the omission traces to an unresolved V gene where checked; the cause of the rest is unknown. For this sample there are around 50,000 clones; roughly 92% appear just once. The top ten clonotypes cover approximately 0.72% of the sample. This sample comprised CD4+ T cells from peripheral blood mononuclear cells, obtained in the third trimester of pregnancy. Receptors originate from a female donor with multiple sclerosis, enrolled in a pregnancy study.

The V gene is TRBV6-5, the J gene TRBJ2-1; a weak D match, TRBD2 (5 bases). The germline V and J ends were trimmed by 4 bases and 4 bases, with 17 bases remaining between them. Germline CDR1 MNHEY, CDR2 SVGAGI. The CDR3 is 16 residues long. For the CDR3, the DNA is TGTGCCAGCAGTTCACTAGGACCTGGAAAATACAATGAGCAGTTCTTC. It yields the protein CASSSLGPGKYNEQFF.

V usage is TRBV11-2 and J usage is TRBJ1-1, with D hard to call. CDR3 size: 15 residues. The V gene's germline CDR1 is SGHAT and CDR2 FQNNGV. Trimming shortened V by 5 bases and J by 7 bases, and 20 bases separated the two germline ends. Here the CDR3 reads CASSTSRGILGEAFF. The DNA of the CDR3 is TGTGCCAGCAGCACGTCCCGGGGTATTCTTGGTGAAGCTTTCTTT.

This clone was counted once. The chain employs TRBV2 and TRBJ2-5, with 11 positions matching TRBD2. Germline V gives CDR1 SNHLY, CDR2 FYNNEI. J lost 3 bases, V lost 6 bases, and 3 bases had no gene match. The CDR3 contains 14 residues. In DNA form, the CDR3 reads TGTGCCAGCAGGAAACTAGCGGGAGAAGAGACCCAGTACTTC. It is translated as CASRKLAGEETQYF. The whole variable domain, remainder taken from reference TRBV2 and TRBJ2-5, is EPEVTQTPSHQVTQMGQEVILRCVPISNHLYFYWYRQILGQKVEFLVSFYNNEISEKSEIFDDQFSVERPDGSNFTLKIRSTKLEDSAMYFCASRKLAGEETQYFGPGTRLLVL.

The chain employs TRBV4-2 and TRBJ1-2; possible D gene TRBD1, 5 bases. Germline V gene lookup returns CDR1 LGHNA and CDR2 YNFKEQ. The CDR3 has 14 amino acids. V lost 1 base, J lost 5 bases, and 11 bases lay in between. CDR3 in amino acids: CASSQVGTEYGYTF. DNA for the CDR3: TGTGCCAGCAGCCAAGTCGGGACTGAGTATGGCTACACCTTC.

The chain uses TRBV27 and TRBJ1-5, with D unclear. This CDR3 region has 13 residues. Trimming shortened V by 4 bases and J by 2 bases, and 6 bases separated the two germline ends. Germline CDR1 MNHEY, CDR2 SMNVEV (reference sequence). CDR3 protein: CASSSGRNQPQHF. As DNA, the CDR3 is TGTGCCAGCAGTTCGGGTCGCAATCAGCCCCAGCATTTT.

The chain links TRBV5-4 to TRBJ1-4; D possibly corresponds to TRBD1 (6 bases). Trimming stripped 2 bases from V and 8 bases from J, with 10 bases between. CDR3 length equals 13 residues. Germline values: CDR1 SGHNT, CDR2 YYREEE (reference sequence). The CDR3 sequence is CASSFQGLEKLFF. Here the CDR3 DNA reads TGTGCCAGCAGCTTTCAGGGGCTGGAAAAACTGTTTTTT.

This clone was seen only once. At one of its ends the junction is not consistent with the germline gene, which may arise from a read error. The chain carries TRBV7-7 and TRBJ2-1; D is perhaps TRBD1 (6 bases). Germline lookup yields CDR1 SSHAT and CDR2 FNYEAQ (reference sequence). The CDR3 totals 14 residues. The CDR3 loop is CASSLAQGLYEQFF. CDR3 bases: TGTGCTAGCAGCTTAGCGCAGGGGCTGTATGAGCAGTTCTTC. The whole variable domain, filled in from reference TRBV7-7 and TRBJ2-1, reads GAGVSQSPRYKVTKRGQDVTLRCDPISSHATLYWYQQALGQGPEFLTYFNYEAQPDKSGLPSDRFSAERPEGSISTLTIQRTEQRDSAMYRCASSLAQGLYEQFFGPGTRLTVL.

The chain recombines TRBV29-1 with TRBJ1-2; 7 bases fit TRBD1. V was clipped by 2 bases and J by 4 bases; unmatched bases: 7. This CDR3 spans 14 amino acids. Germline V gene sequence: CDR1 SQVTM, CDR2 ANQGSEA. The CDR3 DNA sequence: TGCAGCGTTGAACATGGACAGGCATTCTATGGCTACACCTTC. It is translated as CSVEHGQAFYGYTF.

The chain links TRBV19 to TRBJ2-3; unclear D gene. CDR1 is LNHDA and CDR2 is SQIVND in the germline V gene (reference sequence). Trimming took off 1 base at V and 6 bases at J, with 8 bases between the two ends. The CDR3 has 13 amino acids. CDR3 protein: CASSIGLLDTQYF. The CDR3 nucleotides read TGTGCCAGTAGTATAGGACTTCTTGATACGCAGTATTTT.

This clone was counted only a few times. This sequence joins TRBV28 and TRBJ2-1, with 8 bases lining up with TRBD1. Germline V lookup: CDR1 MDHEN, CDR2 SYDVKM. Germline trimming cut 4 bases from V and 6 bases from J; bases unmatched to any gene: 11. CDR3 length: 16 amino acids. This CDR3 is CASSSGDRFFGNEQFF. For the CDR3, the DNA is TGTGCCAGCAGTTCAGGGGACAGGTTTTTTGGCAATGAGCAGTTCTTC.

This clone showed up just once. This chain links TRBV7-9 with TRBJ1-1, with TRBD1 as a possible D gene (6 bases). The V end lost 1 base, the J end lost 4 bases, and 13 bases lay between the germline ends. This CDR3 is 15 amino acids long. Per germline, CDR1 SEHNR and CDR2 FQNEAQ (reference sequence). The CDR3 sequence is CASSLGGGLATEAFF. The CDR3 DNA sequence: TGTGCCAGCAGCTTAGGCGGGGGGCTGGCCACTGAAGCTTTCTTT.

The V and J genes are TRBV21-1 and TRBJ1-5; the table's D call, TRBD1, has no DNA check behind it. TRBV21-1 is flagged as a pseudogene. The CDR3 spans 20 residues. CDR3: CASSKPCPSMGAYSNQPQHF. In DNA form, the CDR3 reads TGTGCCAGCAGCAAACCCTGTCCTTCGATGGGGGCCTATAGCAATCAGCCCCAGCATTTT.

The chain joins TRBV7-9 to TRBJ2-7, with 10 bases lining up with TRBD2. V gave up 1 base and J gave up 10 bases; unmatched junction bases: 4. The CDR3 is made up of 13 amino acids. Germline values: CDR1 SEHNR, CDR2 FQNEAQ (reference sequence). The CDR3 DNA is TGTGCCAGCAGCTTAGAATCTAGCGGGAGTCAGTACTTC. Encoded protein: CASSLESSGSQYF. Filled out from reference TRBV7-9 and TRBJ2-7, the complete variable domain reads DTGVSQNPRHKITKRGQNVTFRCDPISEHNRLYWYRQTLGQGPEFLTYFQNEAQLEKSRLLSDRFSAERPKGSFSTLEIQRTEQGDSAMYLCASSLESSGSQYFGPGTRLTVT.

The chain combines TRBV19 with TRBJ2-5, with 8 bases matching TRBD2. Per the germline V gene, CDR1 is LNHDA and CDR2 is SQIVND (reference sequence). The CDR3 is made up of 17 amino acids. V shed 4 bases and J 4 bases; nucleotides not matched to a gene: 14. The CDR3 loop is CASSTGPPGRGAETQYF. The CDR3 bases are TGTGCCAGTAGTACCGGACCCCCCGGGAGGGGAGCAGAGACCCAGTACTTC. Filled out from reference TRBV19 and TRBJ2-5, the complete variable domain reads DGGITQSPKYLFRKEGQNVTLSCEQNLNHDAMYWYRQDPGQGLRLIYYSQIVNDFQKGDIAEGYSVSREKKESFPLTVTSAQKNPTAFYLCASSTGPPGRGAETQYFGPGTRLLVL.

This clone was seen a handful of times. V gene TRBV19 combines with J gene TRBJ1-1; D unclear. Germline CDR1 and CDR2: LNHDA and SQIVND (reference sequence). The CDR3 has 11 residues. Trimming stripped 6 bases from V and 7 bases from J, with 9 bases between. CDR3 region: CASRGSSEAFF. The CDR3 DNA reads TGTGCCAGTAGGGGTTCTAGTGAAGCTTTCTTT.

This chain uses TRBV4-2 with TRBJ1-4; 7 bases are a match to TRBD1. CDR1 is LGHNA, CDR2 YNFKEQ, per germline. Unmatched junction bases numbered 5, after V lost 1 base and J lost 6 bases. CDR3 size: 15 residues. As DNA, the CDR3 is TGTGCCAGCAGCCAAGCCGGAGGGGGCGATGAAAAACTGTTTTTT. As protein: CASSQAGGGDEKLFF.

The CDR3 DNA sequence: TGTGCCAGCAGTTTATGGGGGGGGACTAGCGGGAGTGAGACCCAGTACTTC. Its translation is CASSLWGGTSGSETQYF. This chain links TRBV28 with TRBJ2-5, with TRBD2 matching over 14 bases. CDR1 MDHEN and CDR2 SYDVKM come from the germline V gene. This CDR3 comprises 17 residues. J gave up 5 bases and V 0 bases, and 5 bases lay outside the gene matches.

The rearrangement links TRBV30 to TRBJ1-2, with a weak D call TRBD1 (6 bases). The CDR3 spans 13 residues. Trimming took off 4 bases at V and 8 bases at J, with 17 bases between the two ends. CDR1 is GTSNPN, CDR2 SVGIG, per germline (reference sequence). CDR3 amino acids: CAWTIGQGKGYTF. The CDR3 DNA reads TGTGCCTGGACCATCGGGCAGGGGAAAGGCTACACCTTC.

The chain joins TRBV4-3 to TRBJ2-1; TRBD1 is a possible D gene (6 bases). Germline lookup yields CDR1 LGHNA and CDR2 YSLEER. Deletions cut 0 bases from V and 11 bases from J, with 11 bases between. The CDR3 totals 13 residues. The CDR3 DNA is TGCGCCAGCAGCCAAGACCAAGGGGGACAGCAGTTCTTC. Translated: CASSQDQGGQQFF.

V gene TRBV19 combines with J gene TRBJ2-2; TRBD1 agrees at 11 bases. V lost 3 bases to trimming and J lost 5 bases; unmatched junction nucleotides: 8. CDR3 length: 17 residues. Germline loops: CDR1 LNHDA, CDR2 SQIVND (reference sequence). CDR3 sequence reads: CASSITAGQGGTGELFF. The CDR3 DNA is TGTGCCAGTAGTATTACGGCGGGACAGGGGGGGACCGGGGAGCTGTTTTTT.

This rearrangement joins TRBV5-1 to TRBJ2-7, with 9 bases that match TRBD2. Losses at the gene ends were 5 bases for V and 5 bases for J; bases not matched to a gene: 8. The CDR3 sequence is 14 residues long. The germline V gene encodes CDR1 SGHRS and CDR2 YFSETQ. Here the CDR3 reads CASRGSGSPDEQYF. The CDR3 DNA reads as TGCGCCAGCAGGGGTAGCGGGAGCCCCGACGAGCAGTACTTC.

V gene TRBV10-2 combines with J gene TRBJ2-5; a possible D gene is TRBD2 (5 bases). Trimming removed 7 bases from V and 4 bases from J, with 13 bases in between. Germline V gene data show CDR1 as WSHSY and CDR2 as SAAADI. This CDR3 has 13 residues. In nucleotides, the CDR3 is TGCGCCAGCATGCTACTAGATAGAGAGACCCAGTACTTC. This sequence encodes CASMLLDRETQYF.

The V gene is TRBV7-9, the J gene TRBJ2-3; 11 nucleotides line up with TRBD2. This CDR3 is built from 16 residues. The trim removed 6 bases at V and 4 bases at J, leaving 9 bases unmatched. The germline V gene encodes CDR1 SEHNR and CDR2 FQNEAQ (reference sequence). The CDR3 coding sequence is TGTGCCAGCAGACAAATAGCGGGAGGGCGATCAGATACGCAGTATTTT. Its protein product is CASRQIAGGRSDTQYF.

This chain joins TRBV10-3 and TRBJ1-1; 8 positions agree with TRBD1. The germline V gene encodes CDR1 ENHRY and CDR2 SYGVKD. The CDR3 sequence is 15 residues long. V dropped 3 bases and J dropped 3; count of bases not matched to a gene: 6. The CDR3 nucleotides are TGTGCCATCAGTGACAGGGGGCTAGCGGACACTGAAGCTTTCTTT. It encodes CAISDRGLADTEAFF.

V and J are TRBV28 and TRBJ2-7; 8 nucleotides agree with TRBD1. The germline V gene has CDR1 MDHEN and CDR2 SYDVKM. Trimming at V came to 5 bases and at J to 7 bases, leaving 10 bases not matched to a gene. The CDR3 is 14 amino acids. The DNA for the CDR3 is TGTGCCAGCAGTCCGGGACAGGTCCAACGAGAGCAGTACTTC. It encodes CASSPGQVQREQYF.

The genes are TRBV2 and TRBJ1-1; no clear D gene. The CDR3 runs to 14 residues. V shed 6 bases and J shed 2 bases, with 13 bases lying between them. The germline V gene has CDR1 SNHLY and CDR2 FYNNEI. The CDR3 loop reads CASSELGANTEAFF. The CDR3 bases are TGTGCCAGCAGCGAGTTGGGCGCCAACACTGAAGCTTTCTTT.

CDR3 coding DNA: TGTGCCAGCAGCTTGAAACGATTAGCGGGACAAGAGACCCAGTACTTC. Translating gives CASSLKRLAGQETQYF. The chain recombines TRBV5-6 with TRBJ2-5; 8 positions match TRBD2. This CDR3 is built from 16 residues. The V segment lost 1 base and the J segment 2 bases; nucleotides outside the gene matches: 7. Germline CDR1 and CDR2: SGHDT and YYEEEE.

The gene calls are TRBV5-1 and TRBJ2-1, with TRBD2 identical over 11 bases. J lost 0 bases, V lost 3 bases, and 5 bases had no gene match. The CDR3 totals 17 residues. Germline V lookup: CDR1 SGHRS, CDR2 YFSETQ. The CDR3 reads CASSSRLAGPSYNEQFF. The CDR3, as DNA: TGCGCCAGCAGCTCCCGACTAGCGGGACCCTCCTACAATGAGCAGTTCTTC.

This clone was seen a handful of times. In DNA form, the CDR3 reads TGCGCCAGCAGCTTGTCCAGGGGCGACGAAAAACTGTTTTTT. Amino acid sequence: CASSLSRGDEKLFF. The chain is built from TRBV5-1 and TRBJ1-4; a possible D gene is TRBD1 (6 bases). V was shortened by 1 base and J by 8 bases, with 12 bases between the two germline ends. CDR3 size: 14 residues. Germline values: CDR1 SGHRS, CDR2 YFSETQ.

This rearrangement joins TRBV27 to TRBJ1-2; tentative D call: TRBD1 (6 bases). Between the trimmed V and J ends, which lost 5 bases and 4 bases, there was a span of 17 bases. Germline V lookup: CDR1 MNHEY, CDR2 SMNVEV (reference sequence). The CDR3 totals 15 residues. The DNA of the CDR3 is TGTGCCAGCAGTCCTGAGGGGGGGCCGACCTATGGCTACACCTTC. Amino acids: CASSPEGGPTYGYTF.